The following is a T cell receptor (beta chain) sequence with its context. Its antigen is unknown. Other DNA sequences in this specimen translate into the identical CDR3. The data were taken from a study of T cell responses to AZD1222 COVID-19 vaccine. Findings and caveats of the study: At baseline, seropositivity was found in only six AZD1222 recipients.

Using immunoSEQ multiplex PCR, the repertoire was profiled, and TCRdb retains in-frame clones only, with some absent. The data hold under 150,000 clones, with just over 90% observed a single time. Between the trimmed V and J ends, which lost 0 bases and 0 bases, there was a span of 6 bases. The CDR3 runs 15 residues. Germline CDR1 reads MNHEY; CDR2 reads SVGAGI. Second-dose intervals near 4 or 12 weeks were combined. The source of this sequence is an adult who received the AZD1222 COVID-19 vaccine. The source was peripheral blood, collected 28 days after the second AZD1222 dose. The genes are TRBV6-5 and TRBJ1-5; D perhaps matches TRBD1 (5 bases). The CDR3 DNA sequence: TGTGCCAGCAGTTACTCGGGGGGTAGCAATCAGCCCCAGCATTTT. It is translated as CASSYSGGSNQPQHF.